Listed here is a single T cell receptor (beta chain). This record comes from a study of blood T cell repertoires in COVID-19. Study overall: Some COVID-19 samples were acute and others convalescent; all came from the United States, Italy and Spain. Sources were T cells, B-cell-depleted T cells, or PBMCs; the material itself was cDNA or gDNA.

Assay: immunoSEQ multiplex PCR; the TCRdb copy retains only in-frame clones and omits some. The sample has 140,000 to 150,000 clones; around 90% are singletons. The germline V gene encodes CDR1 SEHNR and CDR2 FQNEAQ (reference sequence). The CDR3 is 13 amino acids. V was shortened by 5 bases and J by 2 bases, with 7 bases between the two germline ends. Sequenced sample: peripheral blood. This TCR was recovered from a man in his sixties with active or convalescent COVID-19. The J gene is TRBJ1-3, the V gene TRBV7-9, with a possible D match to TRBD1 (5 bases). This chain's CDR3 is CASSPGPGNTIYF. Written as DNA, the CDR3 is TGTGCCAGCAGCCCAGGGCCTGGAAACACCATATATTTT.